The next 26 T cell receptor beta chains were all read from a single sample in a study of response to subunit inactivated influenza vaccine. TCRdb analysed the RT-PCR reads with MiXCR anew, one entry per CDR3 protein. The sample lists roughly 780,000 distinct CDR3 sequences, approximately 17% occurring once. This specimen was PBMCs from blood, taken around 5 days after vaccination. These receptors came from a man between 50 and 59 years old who received an inactivated influenza vaccine.

The sample holds many counts of this clonotype. The genes are TRBV24-1 and TRBJ2-1, with TRBD2 as a possible D gene (6 bases). Trimming cost V 6 bases and J 5 bases, with 13 bases left between them. This CDR3 region has 14 residues. Germline values: CDR1 KGHDR, CDR2 SFDVKD. CDR3 DNA: TGTGCCACCAGTTTCGGGACTGATAACAATGAGCAGTTCTTC. As protein: CATSFGTDNNEQFF.

The V and J genes are TRBV19 and TRBJ2-1; TRBD1 might be the D (7 bases). CDR1 is LNHDA and CDR2 is SQIVND in the germline V gene (reference sequence). The CDR3 has 16 residues. Trimming removed 7 bases from V and 5 bases from J, with 21 bases in between. The CDR3 here is CASKARGEQGHNEQFF. CDR3 nucleotide sequence: TGTGCCAGTAAAGCTAGGGGGGAACAGGGGCACAATGAGCAGTTCTTC.

V is TRBV18 and J is TRBJ1-6, with D unresolved. V was pared by 1 base and J by 0 bases, with 10 bases between. The CDR3 extends over 17 amino acids. Per the germline V gene, CDR1 is KGHSH and CDR2 is LQKENI. CDR3 region: CASSPRGGSSYNSPLHF. The CDR3 bases are TGTGCCAGCTCACCACGGGGAGGGAGCTCCTATAATTCACCCCTCCACTTT. The whole variable domain, remainder taken from reference TRBV18 and TRBJ1-6, is NAGVMQNPRHLVRRRGQEARLRCSPMKGHSHVYWYRQLPEEGLKFMVYLQKENIIDESGMPKERFSAEFPKEGPSILRIQQVVRGDSAAYFCASSPRGGSSYNSPLHFGNGTRLTVT.

There are a few counts of this clonotype. This chain joins TRBV6-1 and TRBJ2-3, with 13 positions matching TRBD2. Germline V gives CDR1 MNHNS, CDR2 SASEGT. The CDR3 extends over 16 amino acids. V dropped 6 bases and J dropped 0; count of bases not matched to a gene: 3. CDR3 nucleotides: TGTGCCAGCAGGGGACTAGCGGGAAGAAGCACAGATACGCAGTATTTT. It translates to CASRGLAGRSTDTQYF.

This clonotype appeared many times. V usage is TRBV12-3 or TRBV12-4 and J usage is TRBJ2-7; 9 bases are a match to TRBD1. J was trimmed by 6 bases and V by 5 bases; bases with no gene match: 8. This CDR3 has 14 amino acids. The CDR3 DNA reads TGTGCCAGCAGTCCTCCCGGGACAGGGAGCGAGCAGTACTTC. It translates to CASSPPGTGSEQYF.

This clonotype has just a few counts. The chain combines TRBV5-1 with TRBJ2-5, with 7 bases identical to TRBD1. In germline, CDR1 is SGHRS, CDR2 YFSETQ. This CDR3 region has 14 residues. V shed 4 bases and J 4 bases; nucleotides not matched to a gene: 7. Here the CDR3 DNA reads TGCGCCAGCAGCACCAACAGGGGTTCAGAGACCCAGTACTTC. It yields the protein CASSTNRGSETQYF.

The gene calls are TRBV20-1 and TRBJ2-1; 11 positions agree with TRBD2. V shed 6 bases, J shed 6 bases, and the junction held 13 bases outside the gene matches. Germline assignment: CDR1 DFQATT and CDR2 SNEGSKA (reference sequence). The CDR3 sequence is 16 residues long. The CDR3 sequence: CSAGNPTSGSINEQFF. The CDR3 nucleotides read TGCAGTGCCGGAAACCCAACTAGCGGGAGTATCAATGAGCAGTTCTTC.

This clonotype was seen a few times. The chain has TRBV20-1 and TRBJ2-3, with 7 bases fitting TRBD1. The CDR3 contains 14 residues. CDR1 is DFQATT and CDR2 is SNEGSKA in the germline V gene (reference sequence). Trimming at V came to 3 bases and at J to 4 bases, leaving 7 bases not matched to a gene. This chain's CDR3 is CSASPGQRADTQYF. As DNA, the CDR3 is TGCAGTGCTAGTCCGGGACAGAGGGCAGATACGCAGTATTTT.

This clonotype showed up just a few times. The rearrangement joins TRBV12-3 or TRBV12-4 to TRBJ2-3; D might be TRBD1 (6 bases). Trimming removed 2 bases at V and 2 bases at J, with 11 bases between. The CDR3 contains 15 residues. The CDR3 reads CASSLLGHPTDTQYF. The CDR3 DNA reads TGTGCCAGCAGTTTATTGGGACACCCCACAGATACGCAGTATTTT.

This chain uses TRBV6-6 with TRBJ2-7, with TRBD1 matching over 7 bases. This CDR3 has 12 amino acids. From germline, CDR1 is MNHNY and CDR2 SVGAGI (reference sequence). The trim removed 10 bases at V and 2 bases at J, leaving 5 bases unmatched. The CDR3 nucleotides read TGTGCCACTTCGACAGGGACCTACGAGCAGTACTTC. Translation: CATSTGTYEQYF.

This sequence joins TRBV6-5 and TRBJ2-2; D is possibly TRBD2 (6 bases). Deletions cut 4 bases from V and 0 bases from J, with 9 bases between. In germline, CDR1 is MNHEY, CDR2 SVGAGI. The CDR3 loop spans 15 amino acids. The CDR3 coding sequence is TGTGCCAGCAGTTGGGACTTAACGAACACCGGGGAGCTGTTTTTT. Encoded protein: CASSWDLTNTGELFF.

This clonotype was detected only a few times. The rearrangement uses TRBV18 and TRBJ1-4; D is possibly TRBD1 (6 bases). This CDR3 is built from 15 residues. Germline loops: CDR1 KGHSH, CDR2 LQKENI. Trimming stripped 5 bases from V and 2 bases from J, with 12 bases between. The CDR3 nucleotides are TGTGCCAGCTCAGGGACAACCAAGACTAATGAAAAACTGTTTTTT. Protein sequence: CASSGTTKTNEKLFF.

The table lists this clonotype with a count of one. The rearrangement links TRBV11-2 to TRBJ2-3, with D uncertain. Trimming shortened V by 2 bases and J by 2 bases, and 8 bases separated the two germline ends. Germline V gene data show CDR1 as SGHAT and CDR2 as FQNNGV. The CDR3 is 14 residues long. CDR3 loop: CASSLPRSTDTQYF. In DNA, the CDR3 is TGTGCCAGCAGCTTACCTCGTTCCACAGATACGCAGTATTTT.

The gene calls are TRBV6-2 or TRBV6-3 and TRBJ2-1; 14 bases are shared with TRBD2. The CDR3 runs to 16 residues. The germline gives CDR1 MNHEY, CDR2 SVGEGT. V shed 2 bases and J 7 bases; nucleotides not matched to a gene: 4. CDR3 residues: CASSYRTSGRYNEQFF. The CDR3 DNA is TGTGCCAGCAGTTACCGGACTAGCGGGAGGTATAATGAGCAGTTCTTC.

In DNA, the CDR3 is TGCAGTGCTAGAGGACTAGCGGGGAACTACAATGAGCAGTTCTTC. It translates to CSARGLAGNYNEQFF. The genes are TRBV20-1 and TRBJ2-1; 11 nucleotides agree with TRBD2. Trimming cost V 1 base and J 3 bases; bases outside gene matches: 2. CDR1 is DFQATT, CDR2 SNEGSKA, per germline (reference sequence). The CDR3 is 15 amino acids.

This rearrangement joins TRBV5-1 to TRBJ2-7; the D is unclear. CDR1 SGHRS and CDR2 YFSETQ come from the germline V gene. V was trimmed by 1 base and J by 3 bases, leaving 11 bases between them. This CDR3 is 14 amino acids long. CDR3 sequence reads: CASSLQAESYEQYF. CDR3 nucleotides: TGCGCCAGCAGCTTGCAGGCGGAGAGCTACGAGCAGTACTTC. Together with reference TRBV5-1 and TRBJ2-7, the CDR3 gives the full variable domain: KAGVTQTPRYLIKTRGQQVTLSCSPISGHRSVSWYQQTPGQGLQFLFEYFSETQRNKGNFPGRFSGRQFSNSRSEMNVSTLELGDSALYLCASSLQAESYEQYFGPGTRLTVT.

V usage is TRBV29-1 and J usage is TRBJ2-2; a possible D gene is TRBD1 (6 bases). CDR3 size: 15 residues. Trimming took 5 bases from V and 7 from J, leaving 20 bases between them. Per the germline V gene, CDR1 is SQVTM and CDR2 is ANQGSEA. CDR3 bases: TGCAGCGTTCTCTTTTTGACAGGACCGAGCGGGGAGCTGTTTTTT. This encodes CSVLFLTGPSGELFF.

This clonotype has only a few counts. The V call is TRBV9, the J call TRBJ2-5; 9 nucleotides agree with TRBD2. J gave up 3 bases and V 0 bases, and 6 bases lay outside the gene matches. CDR1 is SGDLS, CDR2 YYNGEE, per germline. The CDR3 is 16 amino acids. CDR3 bases: TGTGCCAGCAGCGTAGGTTTAGCGGGAGAGGAAGAGACCCAGTACTTC. Protein product: CASSVGLAGEEETQYF.

The CDR3 is CASSQGTSGSDTQYF. The CDR3 nucleotides are TGCGCCAGCAGCCAAGGGACTAGCGGGAGTGATACGCAGTATTTT. The chain links TRBV4-3 to TRBJ2-3; 13 bases line up with TRBD2. V dropped 1 base and J dropped 6; count of bases not matched to a gene: 1. Germline CDR1 LGHNA, CDR2 YSLEER. CDR3 size: 15 residues.

V gene TRBV20-1 combines with J gene TRBJ2-7; 8 positions agree with TRBD2. CDR1 DFQATT and CDR2 SNEGSKA come from the germline V gene (reference sequence). J was trimmed by 2 bases and V by 2 bases; bases with no gene match: 8. CDR3 length equals 15 residues. In nucleotides, the CDR3 is TGCAGTGCTAGATTGCGCGGGGGGCATCCCTACGAGCAGTACTTC. It translates to CSARLRGGHPYEQYF.

As to this clonotype: This may be a read error: a much more frequent sequence differs by one nucleotide. In nucleotides, the CDR3 is TGTGCCAGCAGTGTACACGGAGCACAGCCCCAGCATTTT. This gives the protein CASSVHGAQPQHF. The chain combines TRBV6-2 or TRBV6-3 with TRBJ1-5; the D is unclear. This CDR3 has 13 residues. Germline lookup yields CDR1 MNHEY and CDR2 SVGEGT. Trimming cost V 5 bases and J 7 bases, with 12 bases left between them.

This rearrangement joins TRBV29-1 to TRBJ2-7, with D possibly called TRBD1 or TRBD2 (5 bases each). Trimming cost V 6 bases and J 2 bases, with 11 bases left between them. This CDR3 has 12 residues. CDR1 SQVTM and CDR2 ANQGSEA come from the germline V gene. CDR3 nucleotides: TGCAGCGTACCGGGACGGGCCTACGAGCAGTACTTC. Encoded protein: CSVPGRAYEQYF.

The chain carries TRBV5-6 and TRBJ2-3; weak D call: TRBD1 (6 bases). In germline, CDR1 is SGHDT, CDR2 YYEEEE. The CDR3 extends over 14 amino acids. The V end lost 2 bases, the J end lost 3 bases, and 10 bases lay between the germline ends. As DNA, the CDR3 is TGTGCCAGCAGCTTCTACAGGGATACAGATACGCAGTATTTT. It is translated as CASSFYRDTDTQYF.

The rearrangement uses TRBV28 and TRBJ2-1; D unclear. Germline CDR1 reads MDHEN; CDR2 reads SYDVKM. The CDR3 loop spans 14 amino acids. Trimming left V 6 bases short and J 3 bases short, with 12 bases between. CDR3 nucleotide sequence: TGTGCCAGCAGGTATCCGGGTATCTACAATGAGCAGTTCTTC. Encoded protein: CASRYPGIYNEQFF.

This chain uses TRBV12-3 or TRBV12-4 with TRBJ1-5; 7 nucleotides align to TRBD1. This CDR3 is 14 amino acids long. V dropped 4 bases and J dropped 1; count of bases not matched to a gene: 1. The CDR3 loop reads CASSWDSSNQPQHF. The CDR3 DNA is TGTGCCAGCAGTTGGGACAGCAGCAATCAGCCCCAGCATTTT.

About this clonotype: Possible read error: a much larger clone is one base away. This chain connects TRBV10-1 to TRBJ2-2, with 9 bases matching TRBD1. The CDR3 consists of 14 residues. The V gene's germline CDR1 is WNHNN and CDR2 SYGVQD (reference sequence). V was clipped by 7 bases and J by 1 base; unmatched bases: 1. CDR3 nucleotide sequence: TGCGCCAGCAAGGGACAGGGGAACACCGGGGAGCTGTTTTTT. Translated: CASKGQGNTGELFF.